The 7 T cell receptor beta chains in this list originate from one sample, sequenced in a study of T cells in Graves' hyperthyroidism and ophthalmopathy. Amplification of TCR beta CDR3 regions was performed using RNA transcripts as template. First-round RT-PCR with HTBI primers amplified the TCR CDR3 region. One entry per CDR3 protein results from TCRdb running MiXCR on the multiplex PCR reads. The sample includes about 290,000 distinct CDR3 sequences, roughly 15% of them seen just once. Sequencing was done on a sample of blood. The source is a woman aged 40 to 49 with Graves' hyperthyroidism.

The chain is built from TRBV6-5 and TRBJ2-7; D perhaps matches TRBD2 (5 bases). Per germline, CDR1 MNHEY and CDR2 SVGAGI. The CDR3 loop spans 15 amino acids. V lost 0 bases and J lost 0, with 9 bases in between. In nucleotides, the CDR3 is TGTGCCAGCAGTTACTCAGCCGGGAACTCCTACGAGCAGTACTTC. Its translation is CASSYSAGNSYEQYF.

Only a few counts were recorded for this clonotype. The chain has TRBV2 and TRBJ2-2; D not certain. Trimming removed 2 bases from V and 5 bases from J, with 6 bases in between. CDR3 length: 13 residues. Germline CDR1 SNHLY, CDR2 FYNNEI. Written as DNA, the CDR3 is TGTGCCAGCAGTGAACAAAGGACCGGGGAGCTGTTTTTT. This translates into CASSEQRTGELFF.

In this sample, this clonotype turned up many times. This chain connects TRBV27 to TRBJ2-5; D is ambiguous. Trimming removed 5 bases from V and 5 bases from J, with 12 bases in between. Per germline, CDR1 MNHEY and CDR2 SMNVEV (reference sequence). The CDR3 consists of 13 residues. The CDR3 loop is CASSPPSWETQYF. CDR3 nucleotides: TGTGCCAGCAGTCCCCCGAGCTGGGAGACCCAGTACTTC.

Points on this clonotype: A much more abundant neighbour one base away suggests this may be a read error. The chain recombines TRBV7-9 with TRBJ2-1; 13 bases agree with TRBD2. This CDR3 contains 20 residues. Germline CDR1 reads SEHNR; CDR2 reads FQNEAQ (reference sequence). V lost 5 bases to trimming and J lost 6 bases; unmatched junction nucleotides: 19. CDR3 bases: TGTGCCAGCAGCGCTCGATTCGGGACTAGCGGGGATAGGACCTGCAATGAGCAGTTCTTC. This encodes CASSARFGTSGDRTCNEQFF.

The chain links TRBV4-1 to TRBJ2-5; a weak D match, TRBD2 (5 bases). The V gene lost 1 base and the J gene lost 5 bases, with 14 bases spanning the gap. Germline assignment: CDR1 MGHRA and CDR2 YSYEKL. The CDR3 runs 15 residues. The CDR3 here is CASSQGGRVRETQYF. CDR3 sequence (DNA): TGCGCCAGCAGCCAAGGAGGGCGAGTTCGGGAGACCCAGTACTTC.

The chain combines TRBV19 with TRBJ2-5, with 8 bases that match TRBD1. Trimming took 4 bases from V and 4 from J; bases not matched to a gene: 2. The length of the CDR3 is 13 residues. Germline assignment: CDR1 LNHDA and CDR2 SQIVND (reference sequence). The DNA of the CDR3 is TGTGCCAGTAGTAGCAGGGGGCTAGAGACCCAGTACTTC. It yields the protein CASSSRGLETQYF. The whole variable domain, remainder taken from reference TRBV19 and TRBJ2-5, is DGGITQSPKYLFRKEGQNVTLSCEQNLNHDAMYWYRQDPGQGLRLIYYSQIVNDFQKGDIAEGYSVSREKKESFPLTVTSAQKNPTAFYLCASSSRGLETQYFGPGTRLLVL.

The chain recombines TRBV20-1 with TRBJ2-3; D is ambiguous. V was trimmed by 1 base and J by 2 bases, leaving 4 bases between them. This CDR3 has 12 amino acids. The V gene's germline CDR1 is DFQATT and CDR2 SNEGSKA (reference sequence). CDR3 sequence reads: CSARAATDTQYF. CDR3 sequence (DNA): TGCAGTGCTAGAGCGGCCACAGATACGCAGTATTTT.